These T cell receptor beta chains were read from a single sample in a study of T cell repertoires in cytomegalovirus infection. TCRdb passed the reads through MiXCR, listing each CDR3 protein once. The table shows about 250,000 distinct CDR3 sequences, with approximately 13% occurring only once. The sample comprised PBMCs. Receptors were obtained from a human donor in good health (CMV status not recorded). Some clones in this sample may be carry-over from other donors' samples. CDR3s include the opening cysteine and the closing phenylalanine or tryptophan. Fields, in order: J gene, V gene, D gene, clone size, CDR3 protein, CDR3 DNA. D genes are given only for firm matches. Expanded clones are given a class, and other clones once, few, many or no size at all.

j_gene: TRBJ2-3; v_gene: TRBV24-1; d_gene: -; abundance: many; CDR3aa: CATSHITDTQYF; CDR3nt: TGTGCCACCAGTCACATCACAGATACGCAGTATTTT
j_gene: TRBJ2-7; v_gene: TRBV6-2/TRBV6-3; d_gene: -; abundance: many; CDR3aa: CASSPRAYYEQYF; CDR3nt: TGTGCCAGCAGTCCGCGGGCATACTACGAGCAGTACTTC
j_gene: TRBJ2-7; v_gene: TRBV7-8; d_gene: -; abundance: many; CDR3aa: CASSLAGRGEQYF; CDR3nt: TGTGCCAGCAGCTTAGCAGGGCGCGGGGAGCAGTACTTC
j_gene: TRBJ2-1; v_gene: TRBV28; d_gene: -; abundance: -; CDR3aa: CASSLPQLRNEQFF; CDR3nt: TGTGCCAGCAGTTTACCGCAGCTCAGGAATGAGCAGTTCTTC
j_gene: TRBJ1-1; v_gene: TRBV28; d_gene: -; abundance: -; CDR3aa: CASSFAGHTEAFF; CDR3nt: TGTGCCAGCAGTTTCGCAGGGCACACTGAAGCTTTCTTT
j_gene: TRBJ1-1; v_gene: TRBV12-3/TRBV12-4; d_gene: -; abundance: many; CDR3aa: CASSAQGEGVRAFF; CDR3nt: TGTGCCAGCAGTGCCCAAGGGGAGGGAGTAAGGGCTTTCTTT
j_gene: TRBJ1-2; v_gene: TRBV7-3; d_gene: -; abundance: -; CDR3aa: CASSFSPDVGYGYTF; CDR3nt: TGTGCCAGCAGCTTTAGTCCGGATGTCGGGTATGGCTACACCTTC
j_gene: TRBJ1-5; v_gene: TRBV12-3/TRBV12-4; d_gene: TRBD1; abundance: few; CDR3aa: CASSSGQDYGPQHF; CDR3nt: TGTGCCAGCAGTTCGGGACAGGATTATGGGCCCCAGCATTTT
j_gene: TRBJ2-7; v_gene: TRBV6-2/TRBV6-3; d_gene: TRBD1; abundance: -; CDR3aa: CASSFPRTGKLPPQEYEQYF; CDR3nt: TGTGCCAGCAGTTTCCCTAGGACAGGGAAGTTGCCTCCTCAGGAGTACGAGCAGTACTTC
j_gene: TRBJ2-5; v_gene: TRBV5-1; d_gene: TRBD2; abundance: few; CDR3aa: CASSYRPQEAGIQETQYF; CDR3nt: TGCGCCAGCAGCTACCGACCTCAGGAAGCGGGAATTCAAGAGACCCAGTACTTC